One sample yielded the 27 T cell receptor beta chains listed below, sequenced in a study of blood T cell repertoires in COVID-19. The data were produced by immunoSEQ multiplex PCR, yet TCRdb's version contains in-frame clones alone and is incomplete. This sample yields fewer than 200,000 clones, of which 70% to 90% are seen a single time; roughly 8.1% belongs to the top ten. Input material: peripheral blood. These receptors were obtained from a woman over 75 with COVID-19, enrolled during active disease.

The CDR3 is CSVGLAWTPVMSSYNEQFF. The DNA of the CDR3 is TGCAGCGTTGGGCTAGCTTGGACGCCTGTCATGAGCTCCTACAATGAGCAGTTCTTC. The chain recombines TRBV29-1 with TRBJ2-1; maybe TRBD2 (5 bases). The CDR3 spans 19 residues. Trimming pared 4 bases from V and 0 bases from J, leaving 25 bases between. Germline V gene lookup returns CDR1 SQVTM and CDR2 ANQGSEA.

The chain carries TRBV10-3 and TRBJ2-7; a possible D gene is TRBD2 (5 bases). CDR1 and CDR2 (germline): ENHRY, SYGVKD. V gave up 6 bases and J gave up 6 bases, with 18 bases separating them. CDR3 size: 14 residues. For the CDR3, the DNA is TGTGCCATCAGGGCCCGGGAATCCTCCCGCGAGCAGTACTTC. It codes for CAIRARESSREQYF.

V usage is TRBV3-1 (or the pseudogene TRBV3-2) and J usage is TRBJ1-3; D perhaps matches TRBD1 (6 bases). This CDR3 is built from 15 residues. Trimming shortened V by 4 bases and J by 3 bases, and 13 bases separated the two germline ends. Germline CDR1 LGHDT, CDR2 YNNKEL (reference sequence). CDR3 coding DNA: TGTGCCAGCAGCCTCCGGGGGGGCATTGGAAACACCATATATTTT. It is translated as CASSLRGGIGNTIYF.

The chain is built from TRBV6-5 and TRBJ1-4; the D is unclear. The length of the CDR3 is 14 residues. V was clipped by 0 bases and J by 6 bases, with 8 bases between them. CDR1 is MNHEY, CDR2 SVGAGI, per germline. The CDR3 region is CASSYSREYEKLFF. CDR3 sequence (DNA): TGTGCCAGCAGTTACTCGAGAGAATATGAAAAACTGTTTTTT.

The V and J genes are TRBV9 and TRBJ1-4; tentatively, D is TRBD1 (5 bases). The V gene lost 4 bases and the J gene lost 2 bases, with 15 bases spanning the gap. Looked up from germline, CDR1 is SGDLS and CDR2 is YYNGEE. The CDR3 contains 16 residues. This CDR3 is CASSLDGGGTNEKLFF. CDR3 DNA: TGTGCCAGCAGCTTAGACGGGGGAGGCACTAATGAAAAACTGTTTTTT.

The chain couples TRBV6-5 to TRBJ1-1; D is ambiguous. The CDR3 covers 11 residues. Germline CDR1 is MNHEY and CDR2 is SVGAGI. Trimming took off 6 bases at V and 11 bases at J, with 13 bases between the two ends. CDR3 DNA: TGTGCCAGCAGCGAGGGTAGAGGGGCTTTCTTT. The encoded protein is CASSEGRGAFF.

The chain recombines TRBV6-5 with TRBJ2-3; D may be TRBD1 (6 bases). CDR1 is MNHEY and CDR2 is SVGAGI in the germline V gene. This CDR3 contains 15 residues. Between the trimmed V and J ends, which lost 11 bases and 5 bases, there was a span of 23 bases. The CDR3 sequence: CAGQRAGTLKDTQYF. The CDR3 DNA reads as TGTGCCGGACAGAGGGCAGGGACGCTGAAAGATACGCAGTATTTT.

The V and J genes are TRBV5-1 and TRBJ1-3, with D perhaps TRBD1 (6 bases). CDR3 length: 16 amino acids. The V end was cut by 4 bases, the J end by 0 bases, with 14 bases between. Germline V gene sequence: CDR1 SGHRS, CDR2 YFSETQ. The CDR3 nucleotides are TGCGCCAGCAGCAGGGACATCGCCTCCTCTGGAAACACCATATATTTT. This translates into CASSRDIASSGNTIYF.

This sequence joins TRBV5-6 and TRBJ2-6; 8 nucleotides align to TRBD1. The CDR3 totals 15 residues. Germline CDR1 reads SGHDT; CDR2 reads YYEEEE. V lost 2 bases and J lost 4; bases outside the gene matches: 2. The CDR3 reads CASSFTGGGANVLTF. The CDR3 bases are TGTGCCAGCAGCTTTACAGGGGGAGGGGCCAACGTCCTGACTTTC. The variable domain in full, with the rest retrieved from reference TRBV5-6 and TRBJ2-6, is DAGVTQSPTHLIKTRGQQVTLRCSPKSGHDTVSWYQQALGQGPQFIFQYYEEEERQRGNFPDRFSGHQFPNYSSELNVNALLLGDSALYLCASSFTGGGANVLTFGAGSRLTVL.

This clone was counted a few times. The DNA for the CDR3 is TGTGCCAGCAGGTCACCTCAGGGGATGGATCAGCCCCAGCATTTT. It translates to CASRSPQGMDQPQHF. The chain has TRBV28 and TRBJ1-5, with D perhaps matching TRBD1 (6 bases). This CDR3 has 15 amino acids. The V end was cut by 6 bases, the J end by 5 bases, with 17 bases between. In germline, CDR1 is MDHEN, CDR2 SYDVKM.

The chain joins TRBV19 to TRBJ1-5; D call uncertain. The CDR3 totals 19 residues. Germline assignment: CDR1 LNHDA and CDR2 SQIVND (reference sequence). Trimming cost V 5 bases and J 0 bases, with 23 bases left between them. The CDR3, as DNA: TGTGCCAGTAGTCCAATCGGACTGGGTGGGTGGGATAGCAATCAGCCCCAGCATTTT. Protein: CASSPIGLGGWDSNQPQHF.

The chain carries TRBV4-2 and TRBJ2-7, with no clear D. Germline V CDR1 and CDR2: LGHNA, YNFKEQ. The CDR3 extends over 15 amino acids. Trimming shortened V by 4 bases and J by 2 bases, and 15 bases separated the two germline ends. DNA for the CDR3: TGTGCCAGCAGCCCAGTCGGAAGCGCGACCTACGAGCAGTACTTC. Protein: CASSPVGSATYEQYF.

This rearrangement joins TRBV19 to TRBJ2-7; 13 positions match TRBD2. The V and J ends lost 6 bases and 2 bases, in that order; junction bases with no gene match: 4. Per the germline V gene, CDR1 is LNHDA and CDR2 is SQIVND (reference sequence). CDR3 size: 15 residues. The CDR3: CASSEGLAGTYEQYF. DNA of the CDR3: TGTGCCAGTAGCGAGGGACTAGCGGGAACCTACGAGCAGTACTTC.

The chain joins TRBV5-1 to TRBJ1-3; unclear D gene. Germline V gene lookup returns CDR1 SGHRS and CDR2 YFSETQ. The CDR3 spans 15 residues. V lost 3 bases to trimming and J lost 0 bases, with 10 bases between them. The CDR3, as DNA: TGCGCCAGCAGCTGGACTGGGAGCTCTGGAAACACCATATATTTT. Protein product: CASSWTGSSGNTIYF.

The V call is TRBV11-3, the J call TRBJ2-1; TRBD1 might be the D (6 bases). The germline gives CDR1 SGHNT, CDR2 YENEEA. The CDR3 sequence is 14 residues long. V was shortened by 5 bases and J by 8 bases, with 16 bases between the two germline ends. CDR3 amino acids: CASSPTRGFDEQFF. Here the CDR3 DNA reads TGTGCCAGCAGCCCAACCAGGGGTTTCGATGAGCAGTTCTTC.

CDR3 in DNA: TGCGCCAGCAGCCAGTTGGTGAGAGCTAACTATGGCTACACCTTC. Encoded protein: CASSQLVRANYGYTF. This chain links TRBV4-1 with TRBJ1-2; no reliable D call. The germline V gene has CDR1 MGHRA and CDR2 YSYEKL. This CDR3 is built from 15 residues. V was cut by 3 bases and J by 0 bases, with 11 bases left in between.

The genes are TRBV19 and TRBJ1-3; D not resolved. CDR3 length: 14 residues. CDR1 and CDR2 (germline): LNHDA, SQIVND (reference sequence). The germline V and J ends were trimmed by 3 bases and 3 bases, with 9 bases remaining between them. The CDR3 coding sequence is TGTGCCAGTAGTATTACGACTGTTGGAAACACCATATATTTT. Protein: CASSITTVGNTIYF.

The chain joins TRBV5-1 to TRBJ2-3; 14 bases match TRBD2. The CDR3 runs to 17 residues. The trim removed 5 bases at V and 6 bases at J, leaving 11 bases unmatched. Per the germline V gene, CDR1 is SGHRS and CDR2 is YFSETQ. The CDR3 nucleotides are TGCGCCAGCAGACTCCCGGGACTAGCGGGAGAACCGGATACGCAGTATTTT. Amino acid sequence: CASRLPGLAGEPDTQYF.

This clone was detected only a few times. The chain recombines TRBV9 with TRBJ1-6; the D is unclear. Between the trimmed V and J ends, which lost 5 bases and 6 bases, there was a span of 9 bases. The CDR3 totals 13 residues. The germline CDR1 and CDR2 sequences are SGDLS and YYNGEE. CDR3 sequence reads: CASSRRGNSPLHF. The CDR3 region has the DNA TGTGCCAGCAGTCGGCGGGGTAATTCACCCCTCCACTTT.

This chain joins TRBV6-2 or TRBV6-3 and TRBJ2-1; D not resolved. Trimming pared 2 bases from V and 8 bases from J, leaving 4 bases between. This CDR3 has 11 amino acids. Germline V gene sequence: CDR1 MNHEY, CDR2 SVGEGT. This CDR3 reads CASSYRDEQFF. DNA for the CDR3: TGTGCCAGCAGTTACCGGGATGAGCAGTTCTTC.

This clone has a single count. The gene calls are TRBV4-2 and TRBJ2-5; D perhaps matches TRBD2 (6 bases). Germline CDR1 reads LGHNA; CDR2 reads YNFKEQ. Trimming removed 5 bases from V and 4 bases from J, with 23 bases in between. CDR3 length: 17 residues. CDR3 sequence reads: CASSKNPGRGLIETQYF. The CDR3 nucleotides are TGTGCCAGCAGCAAAAACCCAGGGCGGGGATTGATAGAGACCCAGTACTTC.

The chain recombines TRBV2 with TRBJ1-2; TRBD1 matches at 7 bases. The germline V gene encodes CDR1 SNHLY and CDR2 FYNNEI. This CDR3 has 17 amino acids. V was pared by 0 bases and J by 3 bases, with 10 bases of the junction left unmatched. The CDR3 loop is CASSEALDRQGDYGYTF. The CDR3 DNA is TGTGCCAGCAGTGAAGCGTTGGATAGGCAGGGGGACTATGGCTACACCTTC.

This chain connects TRBV28 to TRBJ2-1, with D unresolved. This CDR3 is built from 11 residues. Germline CDR1 reads MDHEN; CDR2 reads SYDVKM. Between the trimmed V and J ends, which lost 7 bases and 5 bases, there was a span of 6 bases. This CDR3 reads CASISNNEQFF. In DNA, the CDR3 is TGTGCCAGCATTTCCAACAATGAGCAGTTCTTC.

The chain recombines TRBV3-1 (or the pseudogene TRBV3-2) with TRBJ2-7; TRBD1 is a possible D gene (5 bases). V gave up 8 bases and J gave up 2 bases, with 13 bases separating them. Germline V lookup: CDR1 LGHDT, CDR2 YNNKEL (reference sequence). The CDR3 length is 13 residues. In DNA, the CDR3 is TGTGCCAGCTCCTTCCAGGGTACCTACGAGCAGTACTTC. It encodes CASSFQGTYEQYF.

Turning to this clone: Additional DNA sequences in this sample encode the identical CDR3. The chain is built from TRBV18 and TRBJ2-3; 7 bases are shared with TRBD1. The CDR3 is 14 residues long. Germline CDR1 is KGHSH and CDR2 is LQKENI. V dropped 6 bases and J dropped 1; count of bases not matched to a gene: 4. CDR3 bases: TGTGCCAGCTCCCCAGGGACAGGCACAGATACGCAGTATTTT. Translation: CASSPGTGTDTQYF.

The rearrangement joins TRBV3-1 (or the pseudogene TRBV3-2) to TRBJ1-1; 8 bases align to TRBD1. Trimming removed 2 bases from V and 3 bases from J; junction bases left unmatched: 2. The CDR3 sequence is 14 residues long. Germline assignment: CDR1 LGHDT and CDR2 YNNKEL (reference sequence). The CDR3, as DNA: TGTGCCAGCAGCCAACCAGGGGGCCACACTGAAGCTTTCTTT. This translates into CASSQPGGHTEAFF.

The chain employs TRBV5-1 and TRBJ1-1; possibly TRBD1 for D (6 bases). With 3 bases removed from V and 2 bases from J, the gap between germline ends came to 14 bases. The CDR3 is made up of 15 amino acids. Germline CDR1 and CDR2: SGHRS and YFSETQ. CDR3 in amino acids: CASSSLPGENTEAFF. Here the CDR3 DNA reads TGCGCCAGCAGCTCGCTCCCAGGGGAAAACACTGAAGCTTTCTTT.